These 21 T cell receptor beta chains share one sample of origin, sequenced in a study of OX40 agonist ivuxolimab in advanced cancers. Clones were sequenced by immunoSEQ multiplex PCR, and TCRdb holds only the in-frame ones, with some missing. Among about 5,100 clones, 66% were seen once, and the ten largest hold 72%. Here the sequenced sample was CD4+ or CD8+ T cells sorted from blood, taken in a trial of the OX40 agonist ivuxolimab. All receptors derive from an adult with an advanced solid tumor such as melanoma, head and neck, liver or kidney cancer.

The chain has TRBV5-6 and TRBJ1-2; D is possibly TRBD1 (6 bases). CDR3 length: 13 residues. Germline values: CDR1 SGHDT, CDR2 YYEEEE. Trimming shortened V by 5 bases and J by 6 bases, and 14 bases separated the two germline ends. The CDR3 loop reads CASRLGGPDGYTF. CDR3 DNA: TGTGCCAGCAGGCTAGGGGGGCCGGATGGCTACACCTTC.

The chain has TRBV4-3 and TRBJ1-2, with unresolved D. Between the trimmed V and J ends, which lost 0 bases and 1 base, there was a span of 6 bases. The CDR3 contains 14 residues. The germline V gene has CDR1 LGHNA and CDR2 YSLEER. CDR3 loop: CASSQDRFNYGYTF. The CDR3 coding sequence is TGCGCCAGCAGCCAAGACAGATTTAACTATGGCTACACCTTC.

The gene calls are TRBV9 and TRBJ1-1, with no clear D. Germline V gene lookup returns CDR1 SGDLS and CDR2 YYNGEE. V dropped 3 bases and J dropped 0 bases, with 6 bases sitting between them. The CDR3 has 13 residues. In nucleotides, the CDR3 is TGTGCCAGCAGCGGAGGGATGAACACTGAAGCTTTCTTT. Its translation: CASSGGMNTEAFF.

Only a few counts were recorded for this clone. The CDR3 loop is CASSYTGRTEAFF. For the CDR3, the DNA is TGTGCCAGCAGCTACACAGGGAGAACTGAAGCTTTCTTT. This chain links TRBV11-1 with TRBJ1-1; possible D gene TRBD1, 6 bases. V was trimmed by 4 bases and J by 5 bases, leaving 11 bases between them. Germline V CDR1 and CDR2: SGHAT, FQDESV (reference sequence). CDR3 length equals 13 residues.

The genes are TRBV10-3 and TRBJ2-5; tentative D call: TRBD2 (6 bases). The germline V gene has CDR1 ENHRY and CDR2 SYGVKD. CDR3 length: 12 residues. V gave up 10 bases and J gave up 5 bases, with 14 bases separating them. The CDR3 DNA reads TGTGCCACCTGGGGTGGGGGGGAGACCCAGTACTTC. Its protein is CATWGGGETQYF.

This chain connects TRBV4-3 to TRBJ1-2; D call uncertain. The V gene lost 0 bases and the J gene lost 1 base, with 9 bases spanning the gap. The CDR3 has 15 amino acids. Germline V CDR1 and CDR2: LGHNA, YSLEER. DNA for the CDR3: TGCGCCAGCAGCCAAGATCGTGGGCTTAACTATGGCTACACCTTC. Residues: CASSQDRGLNYGYTF.

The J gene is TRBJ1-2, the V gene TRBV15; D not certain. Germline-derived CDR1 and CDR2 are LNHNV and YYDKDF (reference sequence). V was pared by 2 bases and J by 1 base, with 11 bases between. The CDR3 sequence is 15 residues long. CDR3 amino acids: CATSRSRSFNYGYTF. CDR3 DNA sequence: TGTGCCACCAGCAGATCGAGATCCTTTAACTATGGCTACACCTTC.

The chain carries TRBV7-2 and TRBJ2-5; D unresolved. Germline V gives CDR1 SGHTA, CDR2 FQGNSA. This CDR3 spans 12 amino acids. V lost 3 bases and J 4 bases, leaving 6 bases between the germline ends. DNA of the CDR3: TGTGCCAGCAGCTTCGATGGAGAGACCCAGTACTTC. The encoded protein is CASSFDGETQYF.

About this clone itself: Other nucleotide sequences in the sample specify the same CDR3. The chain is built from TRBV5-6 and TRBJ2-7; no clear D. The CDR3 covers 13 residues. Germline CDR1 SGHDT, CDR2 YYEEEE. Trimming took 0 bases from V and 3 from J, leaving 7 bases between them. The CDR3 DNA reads TGTGCCAGCAGCTTGGCGGATATCTACGAGCAGTACTTC. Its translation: CASSLADIYEQYF. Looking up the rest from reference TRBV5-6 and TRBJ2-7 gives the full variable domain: DAGVTQSPTHLIKTRGQQVTLRCSPKSGHDTVSWYQQALGQGPQFIFQYYEEEERQRGNFPDRFSGHQFPNYSSELNVNALLLGDSALYLCASSLADIYEQYFGPGTRLTVT.

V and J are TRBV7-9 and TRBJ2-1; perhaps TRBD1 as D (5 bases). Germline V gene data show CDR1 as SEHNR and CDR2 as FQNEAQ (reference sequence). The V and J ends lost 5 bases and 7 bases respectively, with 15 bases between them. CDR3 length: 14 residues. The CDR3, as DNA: TGTGCCAGCAGCCCCCTTCCAGGGCTAAATGAGCAGTTCTTC. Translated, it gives CASSPLPGLNEQFF.

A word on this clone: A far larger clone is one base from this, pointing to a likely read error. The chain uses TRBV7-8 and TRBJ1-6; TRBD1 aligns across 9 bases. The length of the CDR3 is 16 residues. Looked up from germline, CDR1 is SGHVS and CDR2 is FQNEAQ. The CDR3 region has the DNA TGTGCTAGCAGCTCGCCGAACAGGGGGCGTGATTCACCCCTCCACTTT. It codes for CASSSPNRGRDSPLHF.

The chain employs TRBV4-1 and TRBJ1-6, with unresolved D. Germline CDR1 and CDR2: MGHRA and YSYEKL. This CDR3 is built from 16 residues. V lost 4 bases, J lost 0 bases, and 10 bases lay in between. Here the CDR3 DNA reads TGCGCCAGCAGCCCATCCGGTTCCTCCTATAATTCACCCCTCCACTTT. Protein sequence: CASSPSGSSYNSPLHF.

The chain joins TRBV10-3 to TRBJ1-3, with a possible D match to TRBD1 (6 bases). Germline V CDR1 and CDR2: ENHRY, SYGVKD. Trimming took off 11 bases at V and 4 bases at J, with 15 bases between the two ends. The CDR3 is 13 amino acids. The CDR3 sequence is CAVRQELGNTIYF. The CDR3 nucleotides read TGTGCCGTCCGACAGGAACTCGGAAACACCATATATTTT.

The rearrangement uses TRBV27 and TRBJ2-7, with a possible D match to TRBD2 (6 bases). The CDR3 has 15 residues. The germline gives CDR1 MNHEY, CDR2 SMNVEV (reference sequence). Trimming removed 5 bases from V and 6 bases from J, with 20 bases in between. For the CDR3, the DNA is TGTGCCAGCAGTCCCCAAGGCACGGGGGTGGGCGAGCAGTACTTC. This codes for CASSPQGTGVGEQYF.

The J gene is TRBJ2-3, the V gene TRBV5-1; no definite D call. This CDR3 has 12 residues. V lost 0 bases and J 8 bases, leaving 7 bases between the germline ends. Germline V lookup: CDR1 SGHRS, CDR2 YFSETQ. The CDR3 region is CASSLEESTQYF. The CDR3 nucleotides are TGCGCCAGCAGCTTGGAAGAGTCTACGCAGTATTTT.

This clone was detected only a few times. The CDR3 DNA reads TGTGCCAGCAGTCCTCGAAAAGGAAACACCATATATTTT. This gives the protein CASSPRKGNTIYF. The chain joins TRBV27 to TRBJ1-3; no clear D gene. V was shortened by 5 bases and J by 4 bases, with 9 bases between the two germline ends. This CDR3 region has 13 residues. Germline-derived CDR1 and CDR2 are MNHEY and SMNVEV (reference sequence).

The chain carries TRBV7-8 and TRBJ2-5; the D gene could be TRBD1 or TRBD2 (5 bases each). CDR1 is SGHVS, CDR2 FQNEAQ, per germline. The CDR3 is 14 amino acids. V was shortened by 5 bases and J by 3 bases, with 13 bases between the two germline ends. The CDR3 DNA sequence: TGTGCCAGCAGCGGATGGGGGTTGGAAGAGACCCAGTACTTC. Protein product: CASSGWGLEETQYF.

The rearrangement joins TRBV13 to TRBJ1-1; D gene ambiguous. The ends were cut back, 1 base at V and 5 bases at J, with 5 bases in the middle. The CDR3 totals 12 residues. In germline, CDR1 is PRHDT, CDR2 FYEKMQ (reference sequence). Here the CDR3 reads CASSLVFTEAFF. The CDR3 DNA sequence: TGTGCCAGCAGCTTAGTTTTTACTGAAGCTTTCTTT. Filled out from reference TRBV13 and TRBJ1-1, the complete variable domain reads AAGVIQSPRHLIKEKRETATLKCYPIPRHDTVYWYQQGPGQDPQFLISFYEKMQSDKGSIPDRFSAQQFSDYHSELNMSSLELGDSALYFCASSLVFTEAFFGQGTRLTVV.

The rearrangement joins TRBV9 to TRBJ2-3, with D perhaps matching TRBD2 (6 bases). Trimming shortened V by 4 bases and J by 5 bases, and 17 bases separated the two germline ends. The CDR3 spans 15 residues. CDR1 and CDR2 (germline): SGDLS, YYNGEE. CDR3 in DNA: TGTGCCAGCAGCCGCCCGAAGGGAGGTGGAGATACGCAGTATTTT. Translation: CASSRPKGGGDTQYF.

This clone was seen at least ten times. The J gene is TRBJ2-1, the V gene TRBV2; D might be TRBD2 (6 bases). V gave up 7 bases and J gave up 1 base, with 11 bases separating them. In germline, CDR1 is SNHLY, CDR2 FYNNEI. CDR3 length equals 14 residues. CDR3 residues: CASTRLVSYNEQFF. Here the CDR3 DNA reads TGTGCCAGCACCCGACTAGTTTCCTACAATGAGCAGTTCTTC.

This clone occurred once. In DNA, the CDR3 is TGCGCCAGCCTAGGACTAAGGGCAGGGGGCACTGAAGCTTTCTTT. This codes for CASLGLRAGGTEAFF. V and J are TRBV4-1 and TRBJ1-1; 7 bases map to TRBD1. V trimming: 8 bases; J trimming: 4 bases; junction bases outside the gene matches: 13. The CDR3 has 15 amino acids. Looked up from germline, CDR1 is MGHRA and CDR2 is YSYEKL.